These 25 T cell receptor beta chains came from one sample sequenced in a study of blood T cells in healthy people across ages. It was with a sample-barcoded 5' primer and a J-beta primer mix that a second PCR of roughly 7 to 12 cycles was run. Using its own MiXCR run on the 5' RACE reads, TCRdb lists one record per CDR3 protein. The sample yields roughly 800,000 distinct CDR3 sequences, 58% seen once. What was sequenced was blood. The receptors were gathered from a man under 40 in good health.

This clonotype was found a few times. The rearrangement links TRBV29-1 to TRBJ2-1; D is unclear. Trimming pared 7 bases from V and 15 bases from J, leaving 10 bases between. Germline V gives CDR1 SQVTM, CDR2 ANQGSEA. This CDR3 region has 8 residues. In DNA form, the CDR3 reads TGCAGCGATTCGACTCCGTTCTTC. It is translated as CSDSTPFF.

This clonotype was seen more than once but under ten times. This rearrangement joins TRBV3-1 to TRBJ2-7; D is unresolved. Germline values: CDR1 LGHDT, CDR2 YNNKEL (reference sequence). Trimming pared 1 base from V and 4 bases from J, leaving 11 bases between. The CDR3 totals 14 residues. The CDR3 protein is CASSQGPDGYEQYF. The DNA for the CDR3 is TGTGCCAGCAGCCAAGGTCCAGATGGTTACGAGCAGTACTTC.

The CDR3 bases are TGCAGTGCAACCCAGGGGGCGGGCTACAATGAGCAGTTCTTC. Translating it yields CSATQGAGYNEQFF. J is TRBJ2-1 and V is TRBV20-1; 8 bases match TRBD1. CDR1 is DFQATT, CDR2 SNEGSKA, per germline (reference sequence). This CDR3 is 14 amino acids long. Losses at the gene ends were 6 bases for V and 3 bases for J; bases not matched to a gene: 7.

This clonotype was recorded at least ten times. The CDR3 DNA reads TGTGCCAGCAGCAACAGAGATCAGCCCCAGCATTTT. This encodes CASSNRDQPQHF. The gene calls are TRBV6-5 and TRBJ1-5; D gene ambiguous. CDR3 length equals 12 residues. The V end lost 6 bases, the J end lost 5 bases, and 8 bases lay between the germline ends. Germline V gene sequence: CDR1 MNHEY, CDR2 SVGAGI.

The chain has TRBV4-2 and TRBJ1-1, with D possibly being TRBD1 (5 bases). Germline-derived CDR1 and CDR2 are LGHNA and YNFKEQ. Trimming removed 1 base at V and 7 bases at J, with 19 bases between. The CDR3 contains 16 residues. Here the CDR3 DNA reads TGTGCCAGCAGCCAAGGCGGGGCGGAGGGGAAGATTGAAGCTTTCTTT. It specifies CASSQGGAEGKIEAFF.

In its sample, this clonotype was seen a few times. The chain couples TRBV7-8 to TRBJ2-7; 10 bases are a match to TRBD2. The germline CDR1 and CDR2 sequences are SGHVS and FQNEAQ. The CDR3 is 16 residues long. V lost 5 bases, J lost 6 bases, and 13 bases stayed unmatched. In nucleotides, the CDR3 is TGTGCCAGCAGCCATACAGGTCTAGCGGGAGTAATCGAGCAGTACTTC. Protein: CASSHTGLAGVIEQYF.

The table lists this clonotype with a few counts. The chain uses TRBV13 and TRBJ1-2, with unresolved D. This CDR3 contains 13 residues. Trimming shortened V by 2 bases and J by 6 bases, and 10 bases separated the two germline ends. Germline V gives CDR1 PRHDT, CDR2 FYEKMQ (reference sequence). The CDR3 sequence is CASSLPTGDGYTF. In DNA, the CDR3 is TGTGCCAGCAGCTTACCTACCGGCGATGGCTACACCTTC.

The J gene is TRBJ2-5, the V gene TRBV7-9, with 8 positions matching TRBD1. TRBJ2-7 explains the end of the DNA better; the J call may be wrong. The CDR3 is made up of 15 amino acids. Germline loops: CDR1 SEHNR, CDR2 FQNEAQ (reference sequence). The CDR3, as DNA: TGTGCCAGCAGCCCACAGGGGGTCTTGGGGAACGAGCAGTACTTC. This codes for CASSPQGVLGNEQYF.

The V gene is TRBV29-1, the J gene TRBJ1-2; D unclear. The germline CDR1 and CDR2 sequences are SQVTM and ANQGSEA. The CDR3 extends over 12 amino acids. With 3 bases removed from V and 8 bases from J, the gap between germline ends came to 13 bases. This CDR3 is CSVEVAGSGYTF. The CDR3 nucleotides are TGCAGCGTTGAGGTTGCGGGCTCGGGCTACACCTTC.

V gene TRBV10-3 combines with J gene TRBJ1-2; D gene unclear. Germline loops: CDR1 ENHRY, CDR2 SYGVKD. V dropped 4 bases and J dropped 2 bases, with 11 bases sitting between them. There are 14 residues in the CDR3. The CDR3 reads CAISGGRLNYGYTF. The CDR3 bases are TGTGCCATCAGTGGCGGCCGGCTAAACTATGGCTACACCTTC.

V usage is TRBV29-1 and J usage is TRBJ1-1; D call uncertain. V was clipped by 5 bases and J by 4 bases, with 17 bases between them. CDR3 size: 14 residues. Per the germline V gene, CDR1 is SQVTM and CDR2 is ANQGSEA. CDR3 protein: CSVLGGGPITEAFF. In nucleotides, the CDR3 is TGCAGCGTTTTAGGTGGAGGGCCTATCACTGAAGCTTTCTTT.

The V gene is TRBV7-2, the J gene TRBJ2-4, with a weak D call TRBD2 (6 bases). This CDR3 is 14 amino acids long. V gave up 1 base and J gave up 5 bases, with 9 bases separating them. From germline, CDR1 is SGHTA and CDR2 FQGNSA. Here the CDR3 reads CASSLGGDQNIQYF. CDR3 nucleotide sequence: TGTGCCAGCAGCTTAGGGGGGGACCAAAACATTCAGTACTTC.

V gene TRBV20-1 combines with J gene TRBJ1-1, with D possibly being TRBD1 (5 bases). V was shortened by 3 bases and J by 3 bases, with 8 bases between the two germline ends. CDR3 length equals 12 residues. Germline values: CDR1 DFQATT, CDR2 SNEGSKA (reference sequence). CDR3 region: CSASIRDTEAFF. The CDR3 nucleotides are TGCAGTGCTAGTATCAGGGACACTGAAGCTTTCTTT.

This clonotype was seen once. The chain links TRBV30 to TRBJ1-4; D is perhaps TRBD1 (5 bases). Germline V gene lookup returns CDR1 GTSNPN and CDR2 SVGIG (reference sequence). Deletions cut 5 bases from V and 10 bases from J, with 20 bases between. This CDR3 region has 14 residues. The CDR3 reads CAWGVVRGNGKLFF. The CDR3 DNA follows: TGTGCCTGGGGAGTCGTAAGGGGTAACGGAAAACTGTTTTTT.

This chain links TRBV2 with TRBJ2-5, with no clear D. The DNA end lines up better with TRBJ2-7; the J call may be wrong. This CDR3 has 12 amino acids. Germline lookup yields CDR1 SNHLY and CDR2 FYNNEI. CDR3 nucleotides: TGTGCCAGCAGTGAACTCAACGGCGAGCAGTACTTC. This codes for CASSELNGEQYF.

This clonotype came up once. V is TRBV9 and J is TRBJ2-5; 8 positions agree with TRBD2. This CDR3 is built from 16 residues. V was pared by 3 bases and J by 0 bases, with 7 bases of the junction left unmatched. Germline loops: CDR1 SGDLS, CDR2 YYNGEE. The CDR3 coding sequence is TGTGCCAGCAGCGAGGGCGGGGGGACCCACCAAGAGACCCAGTACTTC. Protein product: CASSEGGGTHQETQYF.

CDR3 sequence: CASSALRRGPPYGDTQYF. In DNA form, the CDR3 reads TGTGCCAGCAGCGCCCTCCGCCGGGGCCCGCCCTACGGAGATACGCAGTATTTT. The gene calls are TRBV7-9 and TRBJ2-3; D is tentatively TRBD1 or TRBD2 (5 bases each). The CDR3 totals 18 residues. Trimming removed 5 bases at V and 5 bases at J, with 26 bases between. Germline CDR1 is SEHNR and CDR2 is FQNEAQ (reference sequence).

The chain couples TRBV10-3 to TRBJ1-2; the match to TRBD1 covers 9 bases. V lost 3 bases to trimming and J lost 2 bases; unmatched junction nucleotides: 1. This CDR3 is built from 14 residues. The V gene's germline CDR1 is ENHRY and CDR2 SYGVKD. CDR3 DNA: TGTGCCATCAGTGATGGGACAGGGAACTATGGCTACACCTTC. Protein sequence: CAISDGTGNYGYTF.

The sample holds a few counts of this clonotype. The chain recombines TRBV20-1 with TRBJ2-4, with TRBD2 identical over 10 bases. Germline assignment: CDR1 DFQATT and CDR2 SNEGSKA (reference sequence). Trimming at V came to 6 bases and at J to 2 bases, leaving 10 bases not matched to a gene. CDR3 length equals 16 residues. The DNA of the CDR3 is TGCAGTGCAACCGGACTAGCGGAGCTACCCAAAAACATTCAGTACTTC. Translating it yields CSATGLAELPKNIQYF.

V is TRBV7-9 and J is TRBJ2-6; no reliable D call. This CDR3 has 15 amino acids. Trimming pared 8 bases from V and 0 bases from J, leaving 11 bases between. Germline V lookup: CDR1 SEHNR, CDR2 FQNEAQ (reference sequence). In DNA form, the CDR3 reads TGTGCCAGCGAGACCGAAAACTCTGGGGCCAACGTCCTGACTTTC. Protein: CASETENSGANVLTF. The whole variable domain, remainder taken from reference TRBV7-9 and TRBJ2-6, is DTGVSQNPRHKITKRGQNVTFRCDPISEHNRLYWYRQTLGQGPEFLTYFQNEAQLEKSRLLSDRFSAERPKGSFSTLEIQRTEQGDSAMYLCASETENSGANVLTFGAGSRLTVL.

This chain links TRBV12-3 or TRBV12-4 with TRBJ2-1; 11 bases are shared with TRBD2. This CDR3 is 14 amino acids long. V was clipped by 2 bases and J by 8 bases; unmatched bases: 2. DNA for the CDR3: TGTGCCAGCAGTTTAACTAGCGGGAGCGATGAGCAGTTCTTC. It is translated as CASSLTSGSDEQFF.

This rearrangement joins TRBV28 to TRBJ1-2; D gene uncertain. V was cut by 3 bases and J by 2 bases, with 7 bases left in between. The germline CDR1 and CDR2 sequences are MDHEN and SYDVKM. The CDR3 runs to 13 residues. CDR3: CASSFEQNYGYTF. CDR3 DNA sequence: TGTGCCAGCAGTTTCGAACAGAACTATGGCTACACCTTC.

The DNA for the CDR3 is TGTGCCAGCAGCCAGGGGTTTGGCTACACCTTC. This gives the protein CASSQGFGYTF. The chain couples TRBV6-5 to TRBJ1-2; D perhaps matches TRBD1 (6 bases). The CDR3 has 11 residues. Germline loops: CDR1 MNHEY, CDR2 SVGAGI. V was cut by 6 bases and J by 7 bases, with 9 bases left in between.

The chain is built from TRBV6-2 or TRBV6-3 and TRBJ2-1, with D unresolved. This CDR3 is built from 11 residues. Germline V gene data show CDR1 as MNHEY and CDR2 as SVGEGT. Trimming took off 1 base at V and 7 bases at J, with 2 bases between the two ends. The CDR3 spells CASSYWNEQFF. DNA for the CDR3: TGTGCCAGCAGTTACTGGAATGAGCAGTTCTTC.

V and J are TRBV29-1 and TRBJ2-5; 7 bases align to TRBD1. The J call may be in error: the DNA end matches TRBJ2-7 better. This CDR3 comprises 13 residues. Germline values: CDR1 SQVTM, CDR2 ANQGSEA. The CDR3 sequence is CSAAGGANYEQYF. DNA for the CDR3: TGCAGCGCCGCAGGGGGTGCAAACTACGAGCAGTACTTC.